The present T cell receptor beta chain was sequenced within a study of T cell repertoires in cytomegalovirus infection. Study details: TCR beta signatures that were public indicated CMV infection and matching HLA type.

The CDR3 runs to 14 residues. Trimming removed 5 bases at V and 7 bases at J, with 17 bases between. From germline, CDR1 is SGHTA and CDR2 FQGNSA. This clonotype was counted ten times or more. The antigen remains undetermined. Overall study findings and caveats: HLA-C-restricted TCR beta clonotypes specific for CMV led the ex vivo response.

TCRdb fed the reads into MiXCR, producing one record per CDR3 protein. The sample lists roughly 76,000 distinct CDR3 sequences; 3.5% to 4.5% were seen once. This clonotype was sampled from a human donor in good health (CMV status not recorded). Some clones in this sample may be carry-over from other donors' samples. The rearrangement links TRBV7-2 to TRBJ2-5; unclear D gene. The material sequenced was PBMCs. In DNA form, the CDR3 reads TGTGCCAGCAGCCCCCCCCCTGCTCCCAGGACCCAGTACTTC. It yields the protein CASSPPPAPRTQYF.